This TCR beta chain was sequenced in a study of blood T cell repertoires in COVID-19. The wider study: Samples came from the United States, Italy and Spain, spanning acute and convalescent COVID-19.

The protocol was immunoSEQ multiplex PCR, while the TCRdb copy is restricted to in-frame clones and leaves out a portion. The table records roughly 320,000 clones, approximately 89% of them present only once. Trimming pared 5 bases from V and 8 bases from J, leaving 12 bases between. CDR3 size: 12 residues. The germline CDR1 and CDR2 sequences are PRHDT and FYEKMQ (reference sequence). The chain recombines TRBV13 with TRBJ1-2; D may be TRBD1 (6 bases). The clonotype comes from a young woman with COVID-19, enrolled during active disease. Sequenced material: peripheral blood. The CDR3 DNA sequence: TGTGCCAGCAGCCTTGGACAGATCGGCTACACCTTC. Translated, it gives CASSLGQIGYTF.